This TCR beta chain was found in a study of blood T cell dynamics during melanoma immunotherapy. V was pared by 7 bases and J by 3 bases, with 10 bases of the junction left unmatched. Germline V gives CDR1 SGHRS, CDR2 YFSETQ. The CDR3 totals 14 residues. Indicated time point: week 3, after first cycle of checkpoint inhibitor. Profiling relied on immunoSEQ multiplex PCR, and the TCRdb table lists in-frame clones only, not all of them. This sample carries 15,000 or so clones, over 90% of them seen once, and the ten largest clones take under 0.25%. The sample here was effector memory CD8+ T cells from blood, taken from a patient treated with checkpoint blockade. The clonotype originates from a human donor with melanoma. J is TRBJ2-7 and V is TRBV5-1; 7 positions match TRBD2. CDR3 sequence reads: CASAMGGEDYEQYF. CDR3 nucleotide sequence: TGCGCCAGCGCCATGGGAGGGGAGGACTACGAGCAGTACTTC.